This T cell receptor beta chain was observed in a study of glioma-infiltrating T cells after dendritic cell vaccination. Study overall: Monocyte-derived dendritic cells, cultured roughly 7 days with IL-4 and GM-CSF, were pulsed with autologous tumor lysate.

Here immunoSEQ multiplex PCR was the method, and the copy in TCRdb shows in-frame clones only, minus some. This sample has some 70,000 clones, with approximately 80% found just once. V lost 6 bases to trimming and J lost 5 bases; unmatched junction nucleotides: 6. The germline V gene encodes CDR1 SNHLY and CDR2 FYNNEI. The CDR3 length is 14 residues. This clone was observed a few times. The sample was blood, taken before dendritic cell vaccination. V is TRBV2 and J is TRBJ1-1; 10 bases are a match to TRBD1. This clonotype was sampled from a human donor with glioblastoma. CDR3 protein: CASRETGGGTEAFF. In DNA form, the CDR3 reads TGTGCCAGCAGAGAGACAGGGGGCGGAACTGAAGCTTTCTTT.